The 7 T cell receptor beta chains below all came from one sample that was sequenced in a study of blood T cell repertoires in COVID-19. Produced via immunoSEQ multiplex PCR; TCRdb's table is partial and in-frame only. This repertoire shows around 180,000 clones, about 84% found once; its top ten account for 9.5% to 15%. The sequencing input was PBMCs or T cells enriched from blood (not recorded which). The receptors were sampled from a man between 50 and 59 years old who had recovered from COVID-19.

The rearrangement uses TRBV6-5 and TRBJ2-1; TRBD2 agrees at 9 bases. The CDR3 covers 15 residues. V shed 4 bases and J 9 bases; nucleotides not matched to a gene: 10. Germline CDR1 MNHEY, CDR2 SVGAGI. The DNA of the CDR3 is TGTGCCAGCAGTTCTTTAGCGGGGGAAGGGTCTGAGCAGTTCTTC. Protein product: CASSSLAGEGSEQFF.

In this sample, this clone turned up a few times. The V and J genes are TRBV28 and TRBJ1-1; 7 bases align to TRBD1. V lost 8 bases, J lost 0 bases, and 9 bases stayed unmatched. CDR3 length: 15 amino acids. Germline-derived CDR1 and CDR2 are MDHEN and SYDVKM. The DNA for the CDR3 is TGTGCCAGCCGGGGGACAGATTCCATGAACACTGAAGCTTTCTTT. Translating it yields CASRGTDSMNTEAFF.

The chain links TRBV7-3 to TRBJ2-2, with 11 bases fitting TRBD2. V lost 5 bases to trimming and J lost 6 bases; unmatched junction nucleotides: 8. In germline, CDR1 is SGHTA, CDR2 FQGTGA. This CDR3 comprises 16 residues. The CDR3 DNA reads as TGTGCCAGCAGCCCCCTAGCGGGGGGTCTGCCCGGGGAGCTGTTTTTT. This sequence encodes CASSPLAGGLPGELFF.

This chain joins TRBV29-1 and TRBJ1-3; the D is unclear. Between the trimmed V and J ends, which lost 7 bases and 0 bases, there was a span of 7 bases. This CDR3 is built from 12 residues. Germline V gene data show CDR1 as SQVTM and CDR2 as ANQGSEA. In DNA form, the CDR3 reads TGCAGCGGAGGGAGCTCTGGAAACACCATATATTTT. As protein: CSGGSSGNTIYF.

This clone occurred once. This chain links TRBV7-3 with TRBJ2-3; D possibly corresponds to TRBD2 (6 bases). Trimming removed 6 bases at V and 4 bases at J, with 14 bases between. Germline V lookup: CDR1 SGHTA, CDR2 FQGTGA. The CDR3 is made up of 14 amino acids. The CDR3 nucleotides read TGTGCCAGCAGGGAGGGGACGTATTCAGATACGCAGTATTTT. It encodes CASREGTYSDTQYF. Drawing the rest from reference TRBV7-3 and TRBJ2-3, the complete variable domain is GAGVSQTPSNKVTEKGKYVELRCDPISGHTALYWYRQSLGQGPEFLIYFQGTGAADDSGLPNDRFFAVRPEGSVSTLKIQRTERGDSAVYLCASREGTYSDTQYFGPGTRLTVL.

The V call is TRBV11-2, the J call TRBJ2-6; TRBD1 matches at 7 bases. CDR3 length equals 13 residues. Per germline, CDR1 SGHAT and CDR2 FQNNGV. Trimming took 5 bases from V and 9 from J; bases not matched to a gene: 4. CDR3 DNA sequence: TGTGCCAGCAGCGCCCGGACAGGCAACGTCCTGACTTTC. This sequence encodes CASSARTGNVLTF.

This clone was detected once. CDR3 bases: TGTGCCAGCAGCTTAGATCGGGGCAGGGGCAATGAGCAGTTCTTC. Translation gives CASSLDRGRGNEQFF. This chain links TRBV11-3 with TRBJ2-1; a possible D gene is TRBD1 (6 bases). This CDR3 has 15 amino acids. Per germline, CDR1 SGHNT and CDR2 YENEEA. Trimming stripped 0 bases from V and 6 bases from J, with 12 bases between. The variable domain in full, completed from reference TRBV11-3 and TRBJ2-1, reads EAGVVQSPRYKIIEKKQPVAFWCNPISGHNTLYWYLQNLGQGPELLIRYENEEAVDDSQLPKDRFSAERLKGVDSTLKIQPAELGDSAVYLCASSLDRGRGNEQFFGPGTRLTVL.